Presented here are 13 T cell receptor beta chains from one specimen sequenced in a study of T cell responses to AZD1222 COVID-19 vaccine. Sequenced by immunoSEQ multiplex PCR; TCRdb stores in-frame clones only, minus some. The table shows about 120,000 clones, with around 90% occurring only once. The sequences come from peripheral blood, collected on day 0 of AZD1222 vaccination. The receptors originated from an adult in good health.

This clone was observed a handful of times. The chain joins TRBV4-1 to TRBJ1-2; unclear D gene. The CDR3 length is 13 residues. Trimming removed 5 bases at V and 3 bases at J, with 10 bases between. CDR1 and CDR2 (germline): MGHRA, YSYEKL. CDR3 DNA sequence: TGCGCCAGCAGCACTAGCCGGGACTATGGCTACACCTTC. This sequence encodes CASSTSRDYGYTF.

The chain couples TRBV19 to TRBJ1-1; 10 bases map to TRBD1. V was pared by 6 bases and J by 10 bases, with 8 bases of the junction left unmatched. Germline V gene lookup returns CDR1 LNHDA and CDR2 SQIVND (reference sequence). The CDR3 runs 13 residues. The CDR3 region is CASRMGQGSVAFF. The CDR3 DNA reads as TGTGCCAGTAGGATGGGACAGGGGAGTGTAGCTTTCTTT.

The chain uses TRBV6-4 and TRBJ1-1, with D perhaps matching TRBD1 (5 bases). CDR1 MRHNA and CDR2 SNTAGT come from the germline V gene. Between the trimmed V and J ends, which lost 0 bases and 4 bases, there was a span of 18 bases. The CDR3 length is 17 residues. The CDR3 loop reads CASSDSCPPGEGTEAFF. The CDR3 DNA is TGTGCCAGCAGTGACTCGTGCCCGCCGGGGGAGGGCACTGAAGCTTTCTTT.

V usage is TRBV5-4 and J usage is TRBJ2-1, with 8 bases lining up with TRBD1. V gave up 3 bases and J gave up 10 bases; unmatched junction bases: 9. Per the germline V gene, CDR1 is SGHNT and CDR2 is YYREEE (reference sequence). The CDR3 has 14 amino acids. The CDR3: CASSSGGPFWEQFF. The CDR3 bases are TGTGCCAGCAGCTCAGGGGGCCCTTTTTGGGAGCAGTTCTTC.

The chain uses TRBV28 and TRBJ2-7, with D perhaps TRBD1 (5 bases). The length of the CDR3 is 14 residues. The V gene's germline CDR1 is MDHEN and CDR2 SYDVKM. Trimming pared 7 bases from V and 2 bases from J, leaving 15 bases between. CDR3 sequence: CASIRQGSPYEQYF. Written as DNA, the CDR3 is TGTGCCAGCATTCGTCAGGGTTCTCCCTACGAGCAGTACTTC.

The genes are TRBV7-3 and TRBJ2-3; 10 nucleotides match TRBD1. Germline CDR1 SGHTA, CDR2 FQGTGA. The V and J ends lost 5 bases and 3 bases, in that order; junction bases with no gene match: 2. The CDR3 has 14 amino acids. As DNA, the CDR3 is TGTGCCAGCAGCCGGGACAGGGGAACAGATACGCAGTATTTT. This encodes CASSRDRGTDTQYF.

This chain uses TRBV7-7 with TRBJ2-3; D is ambiguous. The CDR3 is 12 amino acids. CDR1 is SSHAT and CDR2 is FNYEAQ in the germline V gene (reference sequence). CDR3 in amino acids: CASSPVRDTQYF. In DNA form, the CDR3 reads TGTGCTAGCTCCCCGGTCCGGGATACGCAGTATTTT.

The gene calls are TRBV30 and TRBJ2-7, with 8 bases that match TRBD2. Unmatched junction bases numbered 8, after V lost 7 bases and J lost 0 bases. Germline-derived CDR1 and CDR2 are GTSNPN and SVGIG (reference sequence). The CDR3 consists of 14 residues. The CDR3 DNA follows: TGTGCCTTCTCAAGCGGGAGAAGCTCCTACGAGCAGTACTTC. Translated: CAFSSGRSSYEQYF.

V gene TRBV7-3 combines with J gene TRBJ1-3, with unresolved D. The CDR3 loop spans 13 amino acids. In germline, CDR1 is SGHTA, CDR2 FQGTGA. V was pared by 4 bases and J by 0 bases, with 4 bases between. CDR3 sequence: CASSSSSGNTIYF. CDR3 nucleotide sequence: TGTGCCAGCAGCTCCAGCTCTGGAAACACCATATATTTT.

The CDR3 reads CASSLHANTGELFF. The DNA of the CDR3 is TGTGCCAGCAGTTTACATGCGAACACCGGGGAGCTGTTTTTT. V gene TRBV28 combines with J gene TRBJ2-2; no clear D. The CDR3 contains 14 residues. With 2 bases removed from V and 0 bases from J, the gap between germline ends came to 4 bases. Germline V gene lookup returns CDR1 MDHEN and CDR2 SYDVKM.

The chain is built from TRBV6-5 and TRBJ2-1; weak D call: TRBD2 (6 bases). V was shortened by 6 bases and J by 1 base, with 13 bases between the two germline ends. The CDR3 covers 15 residues. Germline CDR1 and CDR2: MNHEY and SVGAGI. CDR3 DNA sequence: TGTGCCAGCAGCCTACTAGCTACGTCCTACAATGAGCAGTTCTTC. Its translation: CASSLLATSYNEQFF.

V gene TRBV19 combines with J gene TRBJ1-5; possible D gene TRBD1, 5 bases. The CDR3 covers 16 residues. V dropped 6 bases and J dropped 3 bases, with 18 bases sitting between them. Per the germline V gene, CDR1 is LNHDA and CDR2 is SQIVND (reference sequence). The CDR3 spells CASSRSSGTNNQPQHF. The CDR3 DNA sequence: TGTGCCAGTAGCCGGTCCTCCGGGACCAACAATCAGCCCCAGCATTTT.

The chain employs TRBV28 and TRBJ1-1; D perhaps matches TRBD1 (6 bases). The CDR3 has 16 residues. Germline V gene lookup returns CDR1 MDHEN and CDR2 SYDVKM. Trimming shortened V by 6 bases and J by 0 bases, and 17 bases separated the two germline ends. This CDR3 reads CASSPIQGPLNTEAFF. The CDR3, as DNA: TGTGCCAGCAGCCCAATCCAGGGGCCCTTGAACACTGAAGCTTTCTTT.